This is a list of T cell receptor beta chains from one sample in a study of shared clonotypes between healthy human individuals. Produced via immunoSEQ multiplex PCR; TCRdb's table is partial and in-frame only. Of 1.5 million to 1.9 million clones in the sample, 95% to 99% are singletons; the top ten hold roughly 0.4%. Specimen: naive CD4+ T cells sorted from blood. The origin of the receptors is a man aged 30-40 years in good health. CDR3s include the opening cysteine and the closing phenylalanine or tryptophan. A D gene is named only where the DNA matches it firmly. Clone size appears in some rows only: once, few, many, or a class for an expanded clone.

d_call: .
j_call: TRBJ1-2
clone_size: .
v_call: TRBV5-4
cdr3_aa: CASSTDSYGYTF
cdr3_nt: TGTGCCAGCAGCACCGACAGCTATGGCTACACCTTC

d_call: TRBD1
j_call: TRBJ2-1
clone_size: .
v_call: TRBV7-3
cdr3_aa: CASSPTGATYNEQFF
cdr3_nt: TGTGCCAGCAGCCCCACAGGGGCAACCTACAATGAGCAGTTCTTC

d_call: TRBD1
j_call: TRBJ1-1
clone_size: .
v_call: TRBV6-1
cdr3_aa: CASRTGVNTEAFF
cdr3_nt: TGTGCCAGCAGAACAGGGGTGAACACTGAAGCTTTCTTT

d_call: .
j_call: TRBJ2-2
clone_size: .
v_call: TRBV7-2
cdr3_aa: CASSLGAANTGELFF
cdr3_nt: TGTGCCAGCAGCTTAGGAGCCGCGAACACCGGGGAGCTGTTTTTT

d_call: .
j_call: TRBJ2-1
clone_size: .
v_call: TRBV28
cdr3_aa: CASSSQSGLGYNEQFF
cdr3_nt: TGTGCCAGCAGTTCCCAGTCGGGACTTGGCTACAATGAGCAGTTCTTC

d_call: .
j_call: TRBJ2-5
clone_size: .
v_call: TRBV18
cdr3_aa: CASSRAGSGTQYF
cdr3_nt: TGTGCCAGCTCACGGGCTGGGTCGGGGACCCAGTACTTC

d_call: .
j_call: TRBJ2-2
clone_size: .
v_call: TRBV12-5
cdr3_aa: CASGLRLTGELFF
cdr3_nt: TGTGCTAGTGGTTTAAGACTCACCGGGGAGCTGTTTTTT

d_call: .
j_call: TRBJ2-3
clone_size: once
v_call: TRBV19
cdr3_aa: CASSMGITDTQYF
cdr3_nt: TGTGCCAGTAGTATGGGCATCACAGATACGCAGTATTTT

d_call: .
j_call: TRBJ1-5
clone_size: .
v_call: TRBV19
cdr3_aa: CASSTLRVLSNQPQHF
cdr3_nt: TGTGCCAGTAGTACTCTTCGGGTTTTGAGCAATCAGCCCCAGCATTTT

d_call: .
j_call: TRBJ1-3
clone_size: .
v_call: TRBV5-5
cdr3_aa: CASRPTGYLSGNTIYF
cdr3_nt: TGTGCCAGCAGACCTACAGGGTATCTTTCAGGAAACACCATATATTTT

d_call: .
j_call: TRBJ2-5
clone_size: .
v_call: TRBV28
cdr3_aa: CASSLLAPKETQYF
cdr3_nt: TGTGCCAGCAGTTTACTAGCGCCCAAAGAGACCCAGTACTTC

d_call: .
j_call: TRBJ1-1
clone_size: .
v_call: TRBV7-2
cdr3_aa: CASSLIGTEAFF
cdr3_nt: TGTGCCAGCAGCTTAATTGGCACTGAAGCTTTCTTT

d_call: TRBD1
j_call: TRBJ1-5
clone_size: once
v_call: TRBV28
cdr3_aa: CASSQGAGLNQPQHF
cdr3_nt: TGTGCCAGCAGCCAGGGGGCAGGGCTTAACCAGCCCCAGCATTTT

d_call: .
j_call: TRBJ2-7
clone_size: .
v_call: TRBV11-2
cdr3_aa: CASSIRPGVSSYEQYF
cdr3_nt: TGTGCCAGCAGCATCCGACCAGGTGTATCTTCCTACGAGCAGTACTTC

d_call: .
j_call: TRBJ1-5
clone_size: .
v_call: TRBV6-5
cdr3_aa: CASRGLPGINQPQHF
cdr3_nt: TGTGCCAGCAGGGGACTCCCCGGGATTAATCAGCCCCAGCATTTT

d_call: TRBD2
j_call: TRBJ2-7
clone_size: .
v_call: TRBV27
cdr3_aa: CASSLSISAGALYEQYF
cdr3_nt: TGTGCCAGCAGTTTATCGATTTCGGCGGGAGCCCTCTACGAGCAGTACTTC

d_call: TRBD1
j_call: TRBJ2-5
clone_size: .
v_call: TRBV6-5
cdr3_aa: CASSYTTGVGKETQYF
cdr3_nt: TGTGCCAGCAGTTACACGACAGGGGTTGGGAAAGAGACCCAGTACTTC

d_call: .
j_call: TRBJ1-2
clone_size: .
v_call: TRBV4-2
cdr3_aa: CASSQTGTPVEYGYTF
cdr3_nt: TGTGCCAGCAGCCAAACAGGGACTCCGGTTGAATATGGCTACACCTTC

d_call: .
j_call: TRBJ1-3
clone_size: .
v_call: TRBV19
cdr3_aa: CASSTLSSGNTIYF
cdr3_nt: TGTGCCAGTAGTACACTGAGCTCTGGAAACACCATATATTTT

d_call: TRBD2
j_call: TRBJ2-3
clone_size: .
v_call: TRBV5-6
cdr3_aa: CASSFPSGIAQYF
cdr3_nt: TGTGCCAGCAGCTTTCCTAGCGGGATCGCGCAGTATTTT

d_call: TRBD2
j_call: TRBJ2-1
clone_size: .
v_call: TRBV11-3
cdr3_aa: CASSKKGTSGNNEQFF
cdr3_nt: TGTGCCAGCAGCAAAAAAGGGACTAGCGGGAACAATGAGCAGTTCTTC

d_call: .
j_call: TRBJ2-5
clone_size: .
v_call: TRBV6-5
cdr3_aa: CASSLWETGQETQYF
cdr3_nt: TGTGCCAGCAGTTTGTGGGAGACGGGCCAAGAGACCCAGTACTTC

d_call: TRBD1
j_call: TRBJ1-2
clone_size: .
v_call: TRBV6-5
cdr3_aa: CASSYRGPGGSGYTF
cdr3_nt: TGTGCCAGCAGTTACAGGGGGCCCGGGGGCTCTGGCTACACCTTC

d_call: TRBD2
j_call: TRBJ2-7
clone_size: .
v_call: TRBV6-5
cdr3_aa: CASSYVAGVNYEQYF
cdr3_nt: TGTGCCAGCAGTTACGTAGCGGGAGTGAATTACGAGCAGTACTTC

d_call: .
j_call: TRBJ2-5
clone_size: .
v_call: TRBV5-1
cdr3_aa: CASSTPGETQYF
cdr3_nt: TGCGCCAGCAGCACCCCAGGGGAGACCCAGTACTTC

d_call: TRBD1
j_call: TRBJ2-7
clone_size: .
v_call: TRBV9
cdr3_aa: CASSVGSQGSYEQYF
cdr3_nt: TGTGCCAGCAGCGTAGGGTCACAGGGGTCCTACGAGCAGTACTTC

d_call: .
j_call: TRBJ2-7
clone_size: .
v_call: TRBV4-1
cdr3_aa: CASSQEDRSSYEQYF
cdr3_nt: TGCGCCAGCAGCCAAGAAGACAGGTCCTCCTACGAGCAGTACTTC

d_call: TRBD2
j_call: TRBJ2-2
clone_size: .
v_call: TRBV5-6
cdr3_aa: CASSLRTSGFVGELFF
cdr3_nt: TGTGCCAGCAGCTTGAGGACTAGCGGTTTCGTGGGGGAGCTGTTTTTT

d_call: .
j_call: TRBJ2-2
clone_size: .
v_call: TRBV4-3
cdr3_aa: CASSRDTNTGELFF
cdr3_nt: TGCGCCAGCAGCCGGGACACGAACACCGGGGAGCTGTTTTTT

d_call: TRBD1
j_call: TRBJ2-7
clone_size: .
v_call: TRBV5-1
cdr3_aa: CASSVDPGQDYEQYF
cdr3_nt: TGCGCCAGCAGCGTGGATCCGGGACAGGACTACGAGCAGTACTTC

d_call: .
j_call: TRBJ1-1
clone_size: .
v_call: TRBV5-6
cdr3_aa: CASSLVSRGTEAFF
cdr3_nt: TGTGCCAGCAGCTTAGTCTCTCGGGGGACTGAAGCTTTCTTT

d_call: .
j_call: TRBJ1-1
clone_size: .
v_call: TRBV6-5
cdr3_aa: CASSYSRQNTEAFF
cdr3_nt: TGTGCCAGCAGTTACTCGAGGCAGAACACTGAAGCTTTCTTT

d_call: TRBD2
j_call: TRBJ2-7
clone_size: .
v_call: TRBV28
cdr3_aa: CASSRTSDSYEQYF
cdr3_nt: TGTGCCAGCAGTCGGACTAGCGACTCCTACGAGCAGTACTTC